What follows are 22 T cell receptor beta chains derived from one specimen sequenced in a study of T cell responses to AZD1222 COVID-19 vaccine. Only in-frame clones appear in the TCRdb table, and some are missing; sequencing was by immunoSEQ multiplex PCR. Of some 120,000 clones in the sample, around 92% were seen once. The input for sequencing was peripheral blood, taken on day 0 of AZD1222 vaccination. These receptors originate from an adult in good health.

The V call is TRBV5-1, the J call TRBJ2-1, with a weak D call TRBD2 (6 bases). CDR1 and CDR2 from the germline V gene are SGHRS and YFSETQ. The CDR3 runs to 14 residues. Deletions cut 4 bases from V and 10 bases from J, with 18 bases between. Written as DNA, the CDR3 is TGCGCCAGCAGCACCCGGGACTCAACAACAGAGCAGTTCTTC. Translated: CASSTRDSTTEQFF.

The J gene is TRBJ1-1, the V gene TRBV5-1; tentatively, D is TRBD1 (6 bases). Germline V gene lookup returns CDR1 SGHRS and CDR2 YFSETQ. This CDR3 contains 12 residues. V shed 4 bases and J shed 5 bases, with 9 bases lying between them. CDR3 residues: CASSIRGTEAFF. The CDR3 nucleotides read TGCGCCAGCAGCATCAGGGGAACTGAAGCTTTCTTT.

V is TRBV6-6 and J is TRBJ1-2; D unresolved. The CDR3 totals 15 residues. Trimming shortened V by 5 bases and J by 2 bases, and 15 bases separated the two germline ends. Germline loops: CDR1 MNHNY, CDR2 SVGAGI (reference sequence). This CDR3 reads CASSAGVGQNYGYTF. The CDR3 region has the DNA TGTGCCAGCAGTGCTGGGGTAGGGCAAAACTATGGCTACACCTTC.

The chain is built from TRBV5-5 and TRBJ1-2; 8 bases are shared with TRBD1. This CDR3 is built from 14 residues. Per germline, CDR1 SGHKS and CDR2 YYEKEE (reference sequence). J gave up 8 bases and V 4 bases, and 10 bases lay outside the gene matches. CDR3 amino acids: CASSPWAGGEGYTF. The CDR3 DNA reads TGTGCCAGCAGCCCGTGGGCAGGGGGCGAAGGCTACACCTTC.

CDR3 nucleotides: TGCAGCGTTGCCCTCGGACTAGCGCCCAATGAGCAGTTCTTC. Amino acids: CSVALGLAPNEQFF. The chain employs TRBV29-1 and TRBJ2-1, with 9 nucleotides matching TRBD2. The V segment lost 4 bases and the J segment 6 bases; nucleotides outside the gene matches: 7. The CDR3 covers 14 residues. Germline CDR1 is SQVTM and CDR2 is ANQGSEA.

The genes are TRBV5-4 and TRBJ2-3; D not resolved. Germline values: CDR1 SGHNT, CDR2 YYREEE (reference sequence). The CDR3 length is 15 residues. V was cut by 0 bases and J by 1 base, with 9 bases left in between. The CDR3 sequence: CASSLAPLRTDTQYF. For the CDR3, the DNA is TGTGCCAGCAGCTTGGCACCGCTACGCACAGATACGCAGTATTTT.

The V and J genes are TRBV15 and TRBJ1-5; D is uncertain. This CDR3 is 17 amino acids long. CDR1 and CDR2 (germline): LNHNV, YYDKDF (reference sequence). Between the trimmed V and J ends, which lost 5 bases and 2 bases, there was a span of 19 bases. The CDR3 bases are TGTGCCACCAGCGGGTCTCCCGGGTTTTGGGGCAATCAGCCCCAGCATTTT. This codes for CATSGSPGFWGNQPQHF.

This chain links TRBV16 with TRBJ1-2; 9 bases align to TRBD1. With V trimmed by 3 bases and J by 0 bases, 8 bases remained unmatched. This CDR3 is built from 17 residues. CDR1 is KGHSY and CDR2 is FQNENV in the germline V gene. DNA of the CDR3: TGTGCCAGCAGCCATACAACAGGGGGCAGAGCTAACTATGGCTACACCTTC. It is translated as CASSHTTGGRANYGYTF.

This chain joins TRBV6-5 and TRBJ2-3; D may correspond to TRBD1 or TRBD2 (5 bases each). The V end was cut by 0 bases, the J end by 3 bases, with 7 bases between. The CDR3 runs to 14 residues. The V gene's germline CDR1 is MNHEY and CDR2 SVGAGI. The CDR3 coding sequence is TGTGCCAGCAGTTACTCGTGGGGGACAGATACGCAGTATTTT. This encodes CASSYSWGTDTQYF.

The chain combines TRBV9 with TRBJ2-3; 8 bases agree with TRBD2. Germline V CDR1 and CDR2: SGDLS, YYNGEE. The CDR3 is 14 amino acids. J was trimmed by 6 bases and V by 0 bases; bases with no gene match: 3. CDR3 region: CASSVVGREDTQYF. The CDR3 DNA follows: TGTGCCAGCAGCGTAGTCGGGAGGGAGGATACGCAGTATTTT.

The J gene is TRBJ2-7, the V gene TRBV11-2; 10 positions match TRBD2. This CDR3 contains 17 residues. The germline gives CDR1 SGHAT, CDR2 FQNNGV. The V segment lost 6 bases and the J segment 5 bases; nucleotides outside the gene matches: 16. Here the CDR3 DNA reads TGTGCCAGCAGACCTCCGTCGCTAGCGGGAGCTTCCCACGAGCAGTACTTC. Protein sequence: CASRPPSLAGASHEQYF.

This clone was seen a handful of times. The chain couples TRBV7-9 to TRBJ2-3; 9 bases fit TRBD2. This CDR3 has 15 residues. Germline values: CDR1 SEHNR, CDR2 FQNEAQ (reference sequence). The V and J ends lost 5 bases and 6 bases, in that order; junction bases with no gene match: 9. The CDR3 bases are TGTGCCAGCAGCCGGGGCGGGAGGGAGAGGGATACGCAGTATTTT. Its protein product is CASSRGGRERDTQYF.

The chain couples TRBV7-9 to TRBJ1-2; D is undetermined. Germline V gives CDR1 SEHNR, CDR2 FQNEAQ (reference sequence). The CDR3 length is 14 residues. V was pared by 1 base and J by 4 bases, with 10 bases between. CDR3 nucleotide sequence: TGTGCCAGCAGCTTAGAGTGGCCAAGCTATGGCTACACCTTC. Its protein product is CASSLEWPSYGYTF.

The chain combines TRBV6-5 with TRBJ2-7; possible D gene TRBD1, 6 bases. The V gene lost 6 bases and the J gene lost 2 bases, with 8 bases spanning the gap. CDR1 and CDR2 from the germline V gene are MNHEY and SVGAGI. The CDR3 has 12 residues. The CDR3 DNA reads as TGTGCCAGCAGAGGGGACACCTACGAGCAGTACTTC. Translated, it gives CASRGDTYEQYF.

The chain combines TRBV6-2 or TRBV6-3 with TRBJ1-2, with D maybe TRBD1 (5 bases). This CDR3 is built from 16 residues. Germline CDR1 and CDR2: MNHEY and SVGEGT. Trimming left V 6 bases short and J 5 bases short, with 22 bases between. CDR3 sequence (DNA): TGTGCCAGCAGCGATCGAAGCCCGGGACGCATGTATGGCTACACCTTC. Translation gives CASSDRSPGRMYGYTF.

DNA of the CDR3: TGTGCCAGTAGTGATCTGGGTCCCCGACGGGAGCAGTACTTC. It translates to CASSDLGPRREQYF. The J gene is TRBJ2-7, the V gene TRBV19; D uncertain. This CDR3 is 14 amino acids long. The germline gives CDR1 LNHDA, CDR2 SQIVND (reference sequence). With 5 bases removed from V and 7 bases from J, the gap between germline ends came to 18 bases.

The chain recombines TRBV5-6 with TRBJ2-5, with TRBD1 matching 8 bases. The ends lost 4 bases at V and 4 bases at J; junction bases unmatched: 6. There are 14 residues in the CDR3. Germline V CDR1 and CDR2: SGHDT, YYEEEE. CDR3 residues: CASSPGQGGETQYF. The CDR3 nucleotides are TGTGCCAGCAGCCCAGGACAGGGAGGAGAGACCCAGTACTTC.

The genes are TRBV14 and TRBJ1-6; D remains ambiguous. Trimming shortened V by 3 bases and J by 7 bases, and 7 bases separated the two germline ends. Germline CDR1 and CDR2: SGHDN and FVKESK. This CDR3 has 13 residues. The CDR3 DNA follows: TGTGCCAGCAGCCACACAAGGAATTCACCCCTCCACTTT. Amino acids: CASSHTRNSPLHF.

This chain joins TRBV21-1 and TRBJ2-2; the table assigns TRBD2, which was not confirmed against the DNA. TRBV21-1 is listed as a pseudogene. This CDR3 contains 16 residues. The CDR3 here is CASSSTLFGAGKELFF. CDR3 sequence (DNA): TGTGCCAGCAGCAGTACCCTTTTTGGAGCCGGGAAGGAGCTGTTTTTT.

This chain uses TRBV5-3 with TRBJ2-7; possible D gene TRBD2, 5 bases. TRBV5-3 is known as an ORF, though its function is uncertain. This CDR3 spans 15 amino acids. V lost 4 bases to trimming and J lost 3 bases, with 17 bases between them. Here the CDR3 reads CARSLLVAPHYEQYF. The CDR3 DNA sequence: TGTGCCAGAAGCCTACTAGTTGCCCCACACTACGAGCAGTACTTC.

The chain combines TRBV14 with TRBJ2-2; D gene unclear. This CDR3 has 14 amino acids. Germline CDR1 SGHDN, CDR2 FVKESK. The V end was cut by 4 bases, the J end by 3 bases, with 9 bases between. CDR3 loop: CASSLGRYTGELFF. DNA for the CDR3: TGTGCCAGCAGCCTAGGCAGGTACACCGGGGAGCTGTTTTTT.

V usage is TRBV7-3 and J usage is TRBJ2-1; D is unresolved. CDR1 and CDR2 from the germline V gene are SGHTA and FQGTGA. This CDR3 comprises 15 residues. Trimming removed 2 bases at V and 3 bases at J, with 11 bases between. CDR3 residues: CASSLEPGRYNEQFF. As DNA, the CDR3 is TGTGCCAGCAGCTTAGAACCGGGCCGCTACAATGAGCAGTTCTTC.